A single sample gave rise to the 27 T cell receptor beta chains below, sequenced in a study of T cell repertoires in cytomegalovirus infection. Their cognate antigens are unknown. TCRdb re-derived calls from the reads in MiXCR, one entry per CDR3 protein. The profile shows about 920,000 distinct CDR3 sequences, about a third of them singletons. The sample consisted of cultured CD8+ T cells from PBMCs, taken from culture after CMV antigen stimulation. The receptors were gathered from a human donor in good health (CMV status not recorded). Some clones in this sample may be carry-over from other donors' samples.

The genes are TRBV28 and TRBJ1-5; 7 nucleotides match TRBD1. The ends lost 5 bases at V and 6 bases at J; junction bases unmatched: 13. The germline V gene encodes CDR1 MDHEN and CDR2 SYDVKM. The CDR3 length is 16 residues. CDR3 DNA: TGTGCCAGCAGTCTTCCCGACAGGGCGGGAAGTCAGCCCCAGCATTTT. It yields the protein CASSLPDRAGSQPQHF.

The chain recombines TRBV6-1 with TRBJ2-2; the D is unclear. This CDR3 has 15 amino acids. Germline V gene lookup returns CDR1 MNHNS and CDR2 SASEGT. Trimming took 1 base from V and 2 from J, leaving 8 bases between them. The chain's CDR3 is CASSEGRRNTGELFF. CDR3 DNA: TGTGCCAGCAGTGAAGGCAGACGAAACACCGGGGAGCTGTTTTTT.

This clonotype has more than one count but fewer than ten. The genes are TRBV7-3 and TRBJ2-2; the D gene is possibly TRBD1 (5 bases). V dropped 4 bases and J dropped 1 base, with 16 bases sitting between them. The germline V gene encodes CDR1 SGHTA and CDR2 FQGTGA. CDR3 size: 17 residues. The CDR3 bases are TGTGCCAGCAGCTCCCCACAGTCGACAGAGAACACCGGGGAGCTGTTTTTT. This codes for CASSSPQSTENTGELFF.

The V gene is TRBV6-5, the J gene TRBJ1-1; the D is unclear. The CDR3 spans 14 residues. The ends were cut back, 0 bases at V and 0 bases at J, with 5 bases in the middle. CDR1 is MNHEY, CDR2 SVGAGI, per germline. In nucleotides, the CDR3 is TGTGCCAGCAGTTACTCGGATGTGAACACTGAAGCTTTCTTT. This translates into CASSYSDVNTEAFF.

The chain employs TRBV27 and TRBJ2-7; D is ambiguous. The CDR3 is 16 amino acids. Trimming removed 2 bases at V and 2 bases at J, with 16 bases between. CDR1 and CDR2 from the germline V gene are MNHEY and SMNVEV (reference sequence). CDR3 DNA: TGTGCCAGCAGTTTAAGTTTGGCAGAGCCAGCCTACGAGCAGTACTTC. Translation gives CASSLSLAEPAYEQYF.

This chain connects TRBV9 to TRBJ2-5; maybe TRBD2 (5 bases). This CDR3 spans 14 amino acids. Germline assignment: CDR1 SGDLS and CDR2 YYNGEE. V was cut by 2 bases and J by 5 bases, with 13 bases left in between. Here the CDR3 reads CASSVGGSKETQYF. The CDR3 nucleotides read TGTGCCAGCAGCGTCGGCGGGTCTAAGGAGACCCAGTACTTC.

This clonotype was seen a few times. This chain uses TRBV7-8 with TRBJ2-2; 9 bases match TRBD1. CDR1 is SGHVS, CDR2 FQNEAQ, per germline. The J segment lost 0 bases and the V segment lost 6 bases, leaving 5 bases of the junction unmatched. There are 16 residues in the CDR3. The CDR3: CASRHRQGANTGELFF. For the CDR3, the DNA is TGTGCCAGCAGACATCGACAGGGGGCGAACACCGGGGAGCTGTTTTTT.

V is TRBV9 and J is TRBJ1-4; no reliable D call. CDR3 length: 11 residues. Germline lookup yields CDR1 SGDLS and CDR2 YYNGEE. The V and J ends lost 5 bases and 5 bases respectively, with 4 bases between them. The CDR3 bases are TGTGCCAGCAGTCGGAATGAAAAACTGTTTTTT. Translated, it gives CASSRNEKLFF.

The chain uses TRBV20-1 and TRBJ2-1; TRBD1 aligns across 10 bases. The CDR3 contains 16 residues. From germline, CDR1 is DFQATT and CDR2 SNEGSKA (reference sequence). V dropped 3 bases and J dropped 9; count of bases not matched to a gene: 14. CDR3 nucleotides: TGCAGTGCTAGCGACCTGACAGGGGGCTATTTTTCTGAGCAGTTCTTC. This gives the protein CSASDLTGGYFSEQFF.

This chain joins TRBV7-9 and TRBJ2-7, with D perhaps TRBD1 or TRBD2 (6 bases each). The V end was cut by 5 bases, the J end by 5 bases, with 16 bases between. Per the germline V gene, CDR1 is SEHNR and CDR2 is FQNEAQ (reference sequence). This CDR3 has 14 amino acids. CDR3 in DNA: TGTGCCAGCAGCCGCGCCGGGGGCTTAAACGAGCAGTACTTC. Protein sequence: CASSRAGGLNEQYF. The whole variable domain, filled in from reference TRBV7-9 and TRBJ2-7, reads DTGVSQNPRHKITKRGQNVTFRCDPISEHNRLYWYRQTLGQGPEFLTYFQNEAQLEKSRLLSDRFSAERPKGSFSTLEIQRTEQGDSAMYLCASSRAGGLNEQYFGPGTRLTVT.

This clonotype was counted a few times. Here the CDR3 reads CASSVDSLENYGYTF. The CDR3 coding sequence is TGTGCCAGCAGTGTAGACAGCCTTGAGAATTATGGCTACACCTTC. The gene calls are TRBV6-4 and TRBJ1-2; the D gene is possibly TRBD1 (5 bases). Trimming stripped 4 bases from V and 5 bases from J, with 17 bases between. CDR1 is MRHNA, CDR2 SNTAGT, per germline. This CDR3 is built from 15 residues.

This clonotype was detected only a few times. V usage is TRBV5-5 and J usage is TRBJ1-4; the D gene is possibly TRBD1 (6 bases). Between the trimmed V and J ends, which lost 4 bases and 8 bases, there was a span of 18 bases. Looked up from germline, CDR1 is SGHKS and CDR2 is YYEKEE (reference sequence). This CDR3 is built from 15 residues. This chain's CDR3 is CASSDPPQGREKLFF. The DNA of the CDR3 is TGTGCCAGCAGCGACCCCCCCCAGGGGAGGGAAAAACTGTTTTTT. The whole variable domain, remainder taken from reference TRBV5-5 and TRBJ1-4, is DAGVTQSPTHLIKTRGQQVTLRCSPISGHKSVSWYQQVLGQGPQFIFQYYEKEERGRGNFPDRFSARQFPNYSSELNVNALLLGDSALYLCASSDPPQGREKLFFGSGTQLSVL.

This clonotype was found a few times. The gene calls are TRBV2 and TRBJ2-7; 8 bases agree with TRBD1. Looked up from germline, CDR1 is SNHLY and CDR2 is FYNNEI. This CDR3 spans 12 amino acids. J lost 3 bases, V lost 11 bases, and 6 bases had no gene match. CDR3 loop: CAFLGQVYEQYV. CDR3 in DNA: TGTGCCTTCCTGGGACAGGTCTACGAGCAGTACGTC.

The rearrangement links TRBV14 to TRBJ1-6, with TRBD1 identical over 7 bases. The J segment lost 5 bases and the V segment lost 1 base, leaving 8 bases of the junction unmatched. The CDR3 totals 17 residues. The germline V gene has CDR1 SGHDN and CDR2 FVKESK. The CDR3 coding sequence is TGTGCCAGCAGCCAAGGAGTGGTTAGGGGGCATAATTCACCCCTCCACTTT. It is translated as CASSQGVVRGHNSPLHF. Full variable domain (rest looked up from reference TRBV14 and TRBJ1-6): EAGVTQFPSHSVIEKGQTVTLRCDPISGHDNLYWYRRVMGKEIKFLLHFVKESKQDESGMPNNRFLAERTGGTYSTLKVQPAELEDSGVYFCASSQGVVRGHNSPLHFGNGTRLTVT.

This clonotype has just a few counts. This chain connects TRBV6-4 to TRBJ2-1, with 12 nucleotides matching TRBD1. This CDR3 region has 18 residues. Unmatched junction bases numbered 15, after V lost 7 bases and J lost 5 bases. CDR1 is MRHNA, CDR2 SNTAGT, per germline. In DNA form, the CDR3 reads TGTGCCAGCACAGCCGGGACAGGGGGCCCCAGACGGAACAATGAGCAGTTCTTC. Protein: CASTAGTGGPRRNNEQFF.

The chain carries TRBV20-1 and TRBJ2-3, with 9 bases fitting TRBD2. The CDR3 has 18 residues. Trimming removed 5 bases from V and 2 bases from J; junction bases left unmatched: 17. Germline V lookup: CDR1 DFQATT, CDR2 SNEGSKA (reference sequence). The CDR3, as DNA: TGCAGTGCTCGGGCGGGGGGGGGGCTGATCCTCCCCACAGATACGCAGTATTTT. Its translation: CSARAGGGLILPTDTQYF.

This clonotype was counted a few times. The chain combines TRBV7-9 with TRBJ2-5; perhaps TRBD2 as D (6 bases). Germline values: CDR1 SEHNR, CDR2 FQNEAQ (reference sequence). Trimming took 2 bases from V and 3 from J, leaving 13 bases between them. The CDR3 is 15 residues long. DNA for the CDR3: TGTGCCAGCAGCTTAATGGGGGTAGCGGAAGAGACCCAGTACTTC. This codes for CASSLMGVAEETQYF.

The genes are TRBV25-1 and TRBJ2-1, with D possibly TRBD1 on 5 matching bases. This CDR3 has 15 amino acids. Germline-derived CDR1 and CDR2 are MGHDK and SYGVNS. V was cut by 4 bases and J by 4 bases, with 14 bases left in between. The DNA for the CDR3 is TGTGCCAGCAGTGTTCAAGCCAGGGATTACAATGAGCAGTTCTTC. It translates to CASSVQARDYNEQFF. The full variable domain, completed using reference TRBV25-1 and TRBJ2-1, is EADIYQTPRYLVIGTGKKITLECSQTMGHDKMYWYQQDPGMELHLIHYSYGVNSTEKGDLSSESTVSRIRTEHFPLTLESARPSHTSQYLCASSVQARDYNEQFFGPGTRLTVL.

This clonotype was seen ten or more times. The rearrangement joins TRBV7-2 to TRBJ2-2, with a tentative D call TRBD1 (6 bases). V lost 5 bases and J lost 3, with 7 bases in between. Germline V CDR1 and CDR2: SGHTA, FQGNSA. The CDR3 runs to 13 residues. CDR3: CASSHRDTGELFF. CDR3 bases: TGTGCCAGCAGCCACAGGGACACCGGGGAGCTGTTTTTT.

For the CDR3, the DNA is TGTGCCAGCAGTCACGTGGGGGGTGAGCAGTTCTTC. It is translated as CASSHVGGEQFF. V is TRBV12-3 or TRBV12-4 and J is TRBJ2-1; D is perhaps TRBD2 (6 bases). CDR3 length: 12 amino acids. With 5 bases removed from V and 9 bases from J, the gap between germline ends came to 11 bases.

The rearrangement links TRBV2 to TRBJ2-5; D is uncertain. Germline CDR1 SNHLY, CDR2 FYNNEI. V was trimmed by 8 bases and J by 7 bases, leaving 14 bases between them. The CDR3 runs to 12 residues. CDR3 sequence (DNA): TGTGCCAGCCAAATGATCTCAGGGACCCAGTACTTC. The encoded protein is CASQMISGTQYF. The variable domain in full, with the rest retrieved from reference TRBV2 and TRBJ2-5, is EPEVTQTPSHQVTQMGQEVILRCVPISNHLYFYWYRQILGQKVEFLVSFYNNEISEKSEIFDDQFSVERPDGSNFTLKIRSTKLEDSAMYFCASQMISGTQYFGPGTRLLVL.

This clonotype was seen more than once but under ten times. The rearrangement uses TRBV7-9 and TRBJ1-2; TRBD1 matches 7 bases. J lost 8 bases, V lost 2 bases, and 2 bases had no gene match. CDR1 is SEHNR, CDR2 FQNEAQ, per germline (reference sequence). The CDR3 length is 12 residues. The CDR3 spells CASSLRGQGYTF. CDR3 in DNA: TGTGCCAGCAGCTTAAGGGGGCAGGGCTACACCTTC.

V is TRBV29-1 and J is TRBJ1-1; D is unclear. This CDR3 has 13 residues. V was shortened by 2 bases and J by 6 bases, with 13 bases between the two germline ends. Germline CDR1 SQVTM, CDR2 ANQGSEA. As DNA, the CDR3 is TGCAGCGTTGAAAGGAGGAGTAGAGCTGAAGCTTTCTTT. This translates into CSVERRSRAEAFF.

The chain couples TRBV9 to TRBJ2-5; 7 nucleotides match TRBD2. This CDR3 comprises 13 residues. The V segment lost 4 bases and the J segment 4 bases; nucleotides outside the gene matches: 4. Germline V CDR1 and CDR2: SGDLS, YYNGEE. The CDR3 nucleotides are TGTGCCAGCAGCTCGGGGAGGGCAGAGACCCAGTACTTC. It encodes CASSSGRAETQYF.

There are many counts of this clonotype. This chain connects TRBV7-8 to TRBJ2-5; 9 nucleotides agree with TRBD1. Germline values: CDR1 SGHVS, CDR2 FQNEAQ. After removal of 5 bases from V and 5 bases from J, the junction contained 6 bases not matched to a gene. This CDR3 comprises 14 residues. The CDR3 sequence is CASSPDRGYETQYF. The CDR3 DNA reads as TGTGCCAGCAGCCCCGACAGGGGGTACGAGACCCAGTACTTC.

This clonotype was detected many times. The chain has TRBV2 and TRBJ2-1, with 7 nucleotides matching TRBD2. This CDR3 has 14 residues. Looked up from germline, CDR1 is SNHLY and CDR2 is FYNNEI. The V gene end was trimmed by 6 bases and the J gene end by 0 bases; junction bases not matched to a gene: 2. In DNA, the CDR3 is TGTGCCAGCAGCGGGGGGAGCTCCTACAATGAGCAGTTCTTC. It specifies CASSGGSSYNEQFF.

This chain uses TRBV5-6 with TRBJ2-1; D remains ambiguous. Per germline, CDR1 SGHDT and CDR2 YYEEEE. This CDR3 is built from 12 residues. The V end lost 7 bases, the J end lost 6 bases, and 11 bases lay between the germline ends. The CDR3 loop is CASYLWVNEQFF. The CDR3 region has the DNA TGTGCCAGCTACCTGTGGGTCAATGAGCAGTTCTTC.